This TCR beta chain was recovered during a study of early T cells in non-severe SARS-CoV-2 infection. A single record per CDR3 protein comes from TCRdb applying MiXCR to the 5' RACE reads. The data show roughly 120,000 distinct CDR3 sequences, around 14% seen once. The CDR3 runs to 13 residues. Germline V CDR1 and CDR2: DFQATT, SNEGSKA (reference sequence). The V and J ends lost 0 bases and 7 bases, in that order; junction bases with no gene match: 5. Sequencing was carried out using whole blood. The clonotype originates from an adult who was a healthcare worker with PCR-confirmed SARS-CoV-2 infection or an uninfected control (not recorded which). The gene calls are TRBV20-1 and TRBJ1-1; 7 bases are a match to TRBD1. This chain's CDR3 is CSAREGTVGEAFF. CDR3 coding DNA: TGCAGTGCTAGAGAAGGGACAGTGGGTGAAGCTTTCTTT.